The source of this TCR beta chain is a study of blood T cell repertoires in COVID-19. Background on the study: Symptom resolution, clearance, or two negative PCRs marked donors in Cohort 3 as recovered. PBMCs, B-cell-depleted T cells, or T cells provided the cDNA or gDNA that made up the material.

In this sample, this clone turned up once. V lost 5 bases to trimming and J lost 8 bases, with 12 bases between them. The germline CDR1 and CDR2 sequences are MDHEN and SYDVKM. This CDR3 spans 13 amino acids. Original data processing: Researchers report that nucleated cell counts were estimated from reference gene primer amplification. Profiled with immunoSEQ multiplex PCR; TCRdb holds only in-frame clones, not every one. From that table come the V and J calls and clone size; the DNA was used to work out D and trimming. The sample holds about 170,000 clones, 79% seen once. The V call is TRBV28, the J call TRBJ1-4; a possible D gene is TRBD1 (5 bases). The sequencing sample was made of PBMCs or T cells enriched from blood (not recorded which). This clonotype was obtained from a woman between 70 and 85 years old in a cohort exposed to, infected with or recovered from COVID-19 (not recorded which). CDR3 sequence: CASSIGQVEKLFF. CDR3 DNA sequence: TGTGCCAGCAGTATAGGACAAGTAGAAAAACTGTTTTTT.